The count of the clone carrying this T cell receptor (beta chain) is one. The data belong to a study of blood T cell repertoires in COVID-19. About the research overall: Sites in the United States, Italy and Spain provided acute and convalescent COVID-19 samples. T cells, B-cell-depleted T cells, or PBMCs provided the cDNA or gDNA that served as material.

Source study methods: Reference gene primer amplification gave estimated nucleated cell counts. The table came from immunoSEQ multiplex PCR; TCRdb's copy has only in-frame clones and leaves some out. The V and J calls and the clone size are those of that table, but D and trimming were determined from the DNA. This table has 150,000 or so clones, about 85% appearing once. Sequencing was carried out using peripheral blood. The sequence was obtained from a woman in her sixties or seventies with acute or convalescent COVID-19.

The CDR3 sequence is CASSQFGGTKNTGELFF. The CDR3 DNA reads as TGTGCCAGCAGCCAATTCGGGGGGACTAAGAACACCGGGGAGCTGTTTTTT. The chain carries TRBV4-2 and TRBJ2-2, with TRBD2 matching over 7 bases. Trimming at V came to 2 bases and at J to 1 base, leaving 7 bases not matched to a gene. This CDR3 spans 17 amino acids. Germline loops: CDR1 LGHNA, CDR2 YNFKEQ.